This T cell receptor beta chain was sequenced during a study of T cell changes during pregnancy in multiple sclerosis. Measured with immunoSEQ multiplex PCR; TCRdb has only the in-frame clones, and not every one. This repertoire shows around 65,000 clones, around nine tenths found once; its top ten account for 1.1% to 1.5%. This CDR3 comprises 15 residues. V lost 6 bases, J lost 6 bases, and 9 bases stayed unmatched. The V gene's germline CDR1 is LNHDA and CDR2 SQIVND (reference sequence). Sequencing used peripheral blood, obtained in the third trimester of pregnancy. The receptor comes from a female donor in good health, enrolled as a control in a pregnancy study. V is TRBV19 and J is TRBJ1-5; 9 positions match TRBD1. CDR3 coding DNA: TGTGCCAGTAGACCCGGACAGGGGCAGCTTCAGCCCCAGCATTTT. Encoded protein: CASRPGQGQLQPQHF.